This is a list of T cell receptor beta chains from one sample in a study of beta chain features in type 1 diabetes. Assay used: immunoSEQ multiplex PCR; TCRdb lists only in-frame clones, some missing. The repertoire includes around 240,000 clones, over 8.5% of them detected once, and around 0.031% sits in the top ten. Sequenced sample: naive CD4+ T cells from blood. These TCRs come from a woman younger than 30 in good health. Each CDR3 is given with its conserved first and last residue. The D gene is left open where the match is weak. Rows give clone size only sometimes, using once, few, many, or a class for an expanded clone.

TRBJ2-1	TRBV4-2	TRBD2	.	CASSPLVRTSGDNEQFF	TGTGCCAGCAGCCCACTAGTAAGGACTAGCGGCGACAATGAGCAGTTCTTC
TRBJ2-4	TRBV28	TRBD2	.	CASSLGGGSKNIQYF	TGTGCCAGCTCCCTTGGGGGGGGGTCAAAAAACATTCAGTACTTC
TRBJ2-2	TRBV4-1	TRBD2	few	CASSQGLAGTGELFF	TGCGCCAGCAGCCAAGGGCTAGCGGGAACCGGGGAGCTGTTTTTT
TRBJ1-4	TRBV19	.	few	CASNRGAREKLFF	TGTGCCAGTAATCGTGGGGCGCGGGAAAAACTGTTTTTT
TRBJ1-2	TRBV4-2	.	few	CASSQDLLLPYTF	TGTGCCAGCAGCCAAGATCTTCTTCTTCCCTACACCTTC
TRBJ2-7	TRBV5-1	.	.	CANRGKEGRGSYEQYF	TGCGCCAACCGGGGCAAGGAGGGCCGGGGATCCTACGAGCAGTACTTC
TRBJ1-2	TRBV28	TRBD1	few	CASSDIQGNYGYTF	TGTGCCAGCAGTGATATACAGGGGAACTATGGCTACACCTTC
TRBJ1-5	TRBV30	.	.	CAWSGTDNQPQHF	TGTGCCTGGAGTGGGACAGACAATCAGCCCCAGCATTTT
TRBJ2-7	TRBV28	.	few	CASTLLGVNEQYF	TGTGCCAGCACTCTTCTCGGGGTAAACGAGCAGTACTTC
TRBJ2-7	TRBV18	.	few	CASSPPGNSYEQYF	TGTGCCAGCTCACCCCCCGGGAACTCCTACGAGCAGTACTTC
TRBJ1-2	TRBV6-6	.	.	CASSYLAGSDFGYTF	TGTGCCAGCAGTTACTTGGCAGGGTCAGACTTTGGCTACACCTTC
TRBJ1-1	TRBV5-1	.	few	CASSSDTGLTEAFF	TGCGCCAGCAGCTCCGATACAGGGCTTACTGAAGCTTTCTTT
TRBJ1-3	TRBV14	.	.	CASSQGADYFSGNTIYF	TGTGCCAGCAGCCAAGGGGCCGATTATTTCTCTGGAAACACCATATATTTT
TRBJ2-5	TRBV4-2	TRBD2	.	CASSTGGMETQYF	TGTGCCAGCAGTACGGGGGGGATGGAGACCCAGTACTTC
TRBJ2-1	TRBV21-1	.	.	CASSARDFWGFF	TGTGCCAGCAGCGCCCGGGACTTCTGGGGGTTCTTC
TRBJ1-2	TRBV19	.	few	CASSIETGPAGYTF	TGTGCCAGTAGTATAGAAACAGGCCCTGCCGGCTACACCTTC
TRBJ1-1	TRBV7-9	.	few	CASRGGQGNTEAFF	TGTGCCAGCAGGGGTGGGCAGGGGAACACTGAAGCTTTCTTT
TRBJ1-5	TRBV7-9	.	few	CASSYKINSNQPQHF	TGTGCCAGCAGCTACAAGATAAATAGCAATCAGCCCCAGCATTTT
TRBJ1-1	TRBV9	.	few	CASSVGRRGTEAFF	TGTGCCAGCAGCGTAGGCAGGAGGGGCACTGAAGCTTTCTTT
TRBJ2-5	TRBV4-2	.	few	CASSQIVASLETQYF	TGTGCCAGCAGCCAAATAGTAGCTTCCCTGGAGACCCAGTACTTC
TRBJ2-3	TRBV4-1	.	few	CASSPQEKGGTDTQYF	TGCGCCAGCAGCCCGCAGGAAAAAGGGGGCACAGATACGCAGTATTTT
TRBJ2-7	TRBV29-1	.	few	CSVEDQGDFRQYF	TGCAGCGTTGAAGATCAAGGAGATTTCCGGCAGTACTTC
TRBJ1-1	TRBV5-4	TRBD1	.	CASSTGGQDTEAFF	TGTGCCAGCAGTACCGGAGGACAGGACACTGAAGCTTTCTTT
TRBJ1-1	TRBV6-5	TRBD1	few	CASTKWDRGAEAFF	TGTGCCAGCACCAAGTGGGACAGGGGGGCTGAAGCTTTCTTT
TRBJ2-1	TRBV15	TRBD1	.	CATTRGKDRDRGHEQFF	TGTGCCACCACCCGTGGGAAGGACCGGGACAGGGGACATGAGCAGTTCTTC
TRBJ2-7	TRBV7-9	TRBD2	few	CASSVGGLAGDYYEQYF	TGTGCCAGCAGCGTAGGGGGGCTAGCGGGGGATTACTACGAGCAGTACTTC
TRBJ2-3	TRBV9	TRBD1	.	CASSVEAGGRTDTQYF	TGTGCCAGCAGCGTAGAGGCAGGGGGCAGGACAGATACGCAGTATTTT
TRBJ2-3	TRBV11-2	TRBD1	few	CASSSGQGGTDTQYF	TGTGCCAGCAGCTCCGGACAGGGGGGAACAGATACGCAGTATTTT
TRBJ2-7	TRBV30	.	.	CAWTALGGEVLYEQYF	TGTGCCTGGACCGCGTTGGGTGGTGAGGTTCTCTACGAGCAGTACTTC
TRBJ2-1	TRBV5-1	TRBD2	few	CATNSGLAGYNEQFF	TGCGCCACCAACTCCGGACTAGCGGGATACAATGAGCAGTTCTTC
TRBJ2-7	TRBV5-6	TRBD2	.	CASSVTSGNSDEQYF	TGTGCCAGCAGCGTGACTAGCGGGAATTCGGACGAGCAGTACTTC
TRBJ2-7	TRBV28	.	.	CASKPHRASSYEQYF	TGTGCCAGCAAGCCTCACAGGGCGAGCTCCTACGAGCAGTACTTC
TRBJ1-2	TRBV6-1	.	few	CASSETDRYSYGYTF	TGTGCCAGCAGTGAAACTGACAGGTACAGCTATGGCTACACCTTC
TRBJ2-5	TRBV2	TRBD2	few	CASSGGEKETQYF	TGTGCCAGCAGCGGGGGGGAGAAAGAGACCCAGTACTTC
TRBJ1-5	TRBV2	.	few	CASSEDLEPQHF	TGTGCCAGCTCGGAGGACTTAGAGCCCCAGCATTTT
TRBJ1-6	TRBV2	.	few	CASLDQGNSPLHF	TGTGCCAGCCTTGACCAGGGGAATTCACCCCTCCACTTT
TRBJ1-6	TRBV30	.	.	CAWSGGRAKNSPLHF	TGTGCCTGGAGTGGAGGCAGGGCGAAAAATTCACCCCTCCACTTT
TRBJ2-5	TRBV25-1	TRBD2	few	CASSKAGAGETQYF	TGTGCCAGCAGTAAAGCGGGAGCCGGAGAGACCCAGTACTTC
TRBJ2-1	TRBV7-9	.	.	CASSPSPSYNEQFF	TGTGCCAGCAGTCCTAGCCCCTCCTACAATGAGCAGTTCTTC
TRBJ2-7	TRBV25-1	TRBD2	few	CASSDTSGVAYEQYF	TGTGCCAGCAGTGATACTAGCGGGGTAGCCTACGAGCAGTACTTC
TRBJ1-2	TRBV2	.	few	CASSEMTVYGYTF	TGTGCCAGCAGTGAAATGACAGTTTATGGCTACACCTTC
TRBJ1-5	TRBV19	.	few	CASSIRDSNQPQHF	TGTGCCAGTAGTATACGGGATAGCAATCAGCCCCAGCATTTT
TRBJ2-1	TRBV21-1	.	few	CASSPMCNEQFF	TGTGCCAGCAGTCCAATGTGCAATGAGCAGTTCTTC
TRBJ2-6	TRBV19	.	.	CASSILRVGPSGANVLTF	TGTGCCAGTAGTATTCTCCGGGTGGGGCCGTCTGGGGCCAACGTCCTGACTTTC
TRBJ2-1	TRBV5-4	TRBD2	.	CASSSLAGGRSEQFF	TGTGCCAGCAGCTCACTAGCGGGGGGACGAAGTGAGCAGTTCTTC
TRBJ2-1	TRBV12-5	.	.	CASGLWAGENEQFF	TGTGCTAGTGGTTTGTGGGCAGGGGAAAATGAGCAGTTCTTC
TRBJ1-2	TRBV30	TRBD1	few	CAWSRDRGGYTF	TGTGCCTGGAGTCGGGACAGGGGAGGCTACACCTTC
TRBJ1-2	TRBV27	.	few	CASSLSGRNYGYTF	TGTGCCAGCAGTTTATCGGGGCGGAACTATGGCTACACCTTC
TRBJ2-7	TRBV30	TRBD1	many	CAWSPRQGIHF	TGTGCCTGGAGTCCCCGACAGGGAATACACTTC
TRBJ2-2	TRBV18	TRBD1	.	CASSPLHPGQSLTGELFF	TGTGCCAGCTCACCACTTCATCCGGGACAGTCTTTAACCGGGGAGCTGTTTTTT
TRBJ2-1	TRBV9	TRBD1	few	CASSEGAVPYEQFF	TGTGCCAGCAGCGAGGGGGCCGTTCCATATGAGCAGTTCTTC
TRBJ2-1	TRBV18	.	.	CASSPPNRDIYNEQFF	TGTGCCAGCTCACCACCAAACCGGGATATCTACAATGAGCAGTTCTTC
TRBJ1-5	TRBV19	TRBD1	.	CASSIRGPGQPQHF	TGTGCCAGTAGTATCAGGGGGCCTGGTCAGCCCCAGCATTTT
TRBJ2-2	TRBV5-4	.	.	CASSWPNTGELFF	TGTGCCAGCAGCTGGCCGAACACCGGGGAGCTGTTTTTT
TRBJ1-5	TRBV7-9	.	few	CASSSTGYSNQPQHF	TGTGCCAGCAGCTCGACAGGTTATAGCAATCAGCCCCAGCATTTT
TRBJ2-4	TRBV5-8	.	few	CASSLLATDNIAKNIQYF	TGTGCCAGCAGCTTGCTTGCGACAGACAACATAGCCAAAAACATTCAGTACTTC
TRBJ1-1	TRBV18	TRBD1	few	CASSPQIGQGGTEAFF	TGTGCCAGCTCACCTCAAATTGGACAGGGAGGCACTGAAGCTTTCTTT
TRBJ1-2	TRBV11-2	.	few	CASSLGSYRNPNYGYTF	TGTGCCAGCAGCTTAGGATCCTATCGAAATCCTAACTATGGCTACACCTTC
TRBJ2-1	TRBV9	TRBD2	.	CASSVGASGFLLDNEQFF	TGTGCCAGCAGCGTCGGGGCTAGCGGATTCCTGTTAGACAATGAGCAGTTCTTC